These 28 T cell receptor beta chains originate from one sample sequenced in a study of T cells in localized non-small cell lung cancer. TCRdb's copy holds only in-frame clones and misses some; the assay was immunoSEQ multiplex PCR. Among about 24,000 clones listed, around nine tenths were seen once. This material consisted of peripheral blood, taken before any cancer treatment. All receptors derive from a woman aged 35 to 75 with stage I lung adenocarcinoma.

V gene TRBV11-2 combines with J gene TRBJ1-5; D is undetermined. V lost 3 bases, J lost 9 bases, and 24 bases lay in between. The CDR3 contains 17 residues. Germline V lookup: CDR1 SGHAT, CDR2 FQNNGV. Written as DNA, the CDR3 is TGTGCCAGCAGCTTTTGGGCTTATGCCTGGCCACCTTTGCCCCAGCATTTT. Protein: CASSFWAYAWPPLPQHF.

The chain links TRBV28 to TRBJ1-5; unclear D gene. Trimming shortened V by 6 bases and J by 4 bases, and 10 bases separated the two germline ends. Germline V gives CDR1 MDHEN, CDR2 SYDVKM. The length of the CDR3 is 13 residues. As DNA, the CDR3 is TGTGCCAGCAGGGCGGAGAATAATCAGCCCCAGCATTTT. It codes for CASRAENNQPQHF.

The chain joins TRBV27 to TRBJ2-5; 7 bases align to TRBD1. The germline gives CDR1 MNHEY, CDR2 SMNVEV (reference sequence). The CDR3 runs 14 residues. The V and J ends lost 3 bases and 3 bases, in that order; junction bases with no gene match: 4. The CDR3 here is CASSFRDSEETQYF. The CDR3 bases are TGTGCCAGCAGTTTCCGGGACAGCGAAGAGACCCAGTACTTC.

The V call is TRBV28, the J call TRBJ1-1; D perhaps matches TRBD1 (5 bases). The CDR3 has 13 amino acids. Trimming took off 4 bases at V and 0 bases at J, with 6 bases between the two ends. CDR1 and CDR2 (germline): MDHEN, SYDVKM. As DNA, the CDR3 is TGTGCCAGCAGTTCAGGGATGAACACTGAAGCTTTCTTT. Protein: CASSSGMNTEAFF. Looking up the rest from reference TRBV28 and TRBJ1-1 gives the full variable domain: DVKVTQSSRYLVKRTGEKVFLECVQDMDHENMFWYRQDPGLGLRLIYFSYDVKMKEKGDIPEGYSVSREKKERFSLILESASTNQTSMYLCASSSGMNTEAFFGQGTRLTVV.

The V and J genes are TRBV27 and TRBJ2-5; 8 bases are shared with TRBD1. Germline V CDR1 and CDR2: MNHEY, SMNVEV (reference sequence). The CDR3 runs to 14 residues. V gave up 8 bases and J gave up 1 base; unmatched junction bases: 6. CDR3 in DNA: TGTGCCAGCCGGGGACAGGTCCTCCAAGAGACCCAGTACTTC. Translating gives CASRGQVLQETQYF.

V and J are TRBV28 and TRBJ1-5; D unresolved. Trimming took off 2 bases at V and 9 bases at J, with 11 bases between the two ends. CDR3 length equals 13 residues. CDR1 MDHEN and CDR2 SYDVKM come from the germline V gene. The CDR3 spells CASSLLPTGPQHF. CDR3 sequence (DNA): TGTGCCAGCAGTTTACTGCCTACGGGGCCCCAGCATTTT. Together with reference TRBV28 and TRBJ1-5, the CDR3 gives the full variable domain: DVKVTQSSRYLVKRTGEKVFLECVQDMDHENMFWYRQDPGLGLRLIYFSYDVKMKEKGDIPEGYSVSREKKERFSLILESASTNQTSMYLCASSLLPTGPQHFGDGTRLSIL.

The V and J genes are TRBV6-5 and TRBJ2-5; TRBD1 agrees at 9 bases. In germline, CDR1 is MNHEY, CDR2 SVGAGI. Losses at the gene ends were 5 bases for V and 5 bases for J; bases not matched to a gene: 6. The CDR3 has 14 amino acids. CDR3 protein: CASSADRGGETQYF. In DNA, the CDR3 is TGTGCCAGCAGTGCGGACAGGGGAGGGGAGACCCAGTACTTC.

J is TRBJ2-2 and V is TRBV5-1; TRBD2 agrees at 9 bases. Germline V lookup: CDR1 SGHRS, CDR2 YFSETQ. V was pared by 4 bases and J by 7 bases, with 11 bases of the junction left unmatched. This CDR3 comprises 16 residues. CDR3 loop: CASSLSGSAKGGELFF. CDR3 sequence (DNA): TGCGCCAGCAGCCTTAGCGGGAGCGCCAAAGGCGGGGAGCTGTTTTTT.

The sample holds a few counts of this clone. The V gene is TRBV5-4, the J gene TRBJ2-1; D gene ambiguous. V was pared by 0 bases and J by 10 bases, with 14 bases between. CDR1 is SGHNT and CDR2 is YYREEE in the germline V gene (reference sequence). CDR3 length: 14 residues. The DNA for the CDR3 is TGTGCCAGCAGCTTGGGTGTTTCGGCCGGGGAGCAGTTCTTC. It yields the protein CASSLGVSAGEQFF. Full variable domain (outside the CDR3, taken from reference TRBV5-4 and TRBJ2-1): ETGVTQSPTHLIKTRGQQVTLRCSSQSGHNTVSWYQQALGQGPQFIFQYYREEENGRGNFPPRFSGLQFPNYSSELNVNALELDDSALYLCASSLGVSAGEQFFGPGTRLTVL.

The chain has TRBV6-1 and TRBJ2-7, with D unclear. V dropped 1 base and J dropped 1 base, with 8 bases sitting between them. The germline V gene encodes CDR1 MNHNS and CDR2 SASEGT. The CDR3 covers 14 residues. CDR3 nucleotide sequence: TGTGCCAGCAGTGAAGAATTGGTTTCCTACGAGCAGTACTTC. Amino acids: CASSEELVSYEQYF.

The rearrangement links TRBV5-1 to TRBJ2-7; TRBD1 might be the D (8 bases). The CDR3 sequence is 15 residues long. Trimming shortened V by 1 base and J by 7 bases, and 18 bases separated the two germline ends. The germline V gene encodes CDR1 SGHRS and CDR2 YFSETQ. The chain's CDR3 is CASSLRVDREGEQYF. CDR3 nucleotide sequence: TGCGCCAGCAGCTTGAGAGTGGACAGGGAGGGAGAGCAGTACTTC.

The chain employs TRBV28 and TRBJ2-7; D unresolved. The V gene lost 5 bases and the J gene lost 3 bases, with 14 bases spanning the gap. This CDR3 comprises 14 residues. Germline V gene sequence: CDR1 MDHEN, CDR2 SYDVKM. Here the CDR3 reads CASSVGQALYEQYF. CDR3 bases: TGTGCCAGCAGTGTAGGCCAGGCCCTCTACGAGCAGTACTTC.

This chain joins TRBV18 and TRBJ2-3; maybe TRBD1 (6 bases). The CDR3 covers 16 residues. Germline CDR1 is KGHSH and CDR2 is LQKENI. The V end was cut by 2 bases, the J end by 4 bases, with 16 bases between. In DNA form, the CDR3 reads TGTGCCAGCTCACCATTGGGACAAATGTCAGCAGATACGCAGTATTTT. It encodes CASSPLGQMSADTQYF.

V and J are TRBV6-5 and TRBJ1-3; D gene unclear. Germline V gives CDR1 MNHEY, CDR2 SVGAGI. Trimming left V 0 bases short and J 1 base short, with 7 bases between. The CDR3 runs 15 residues. CDR3 in amino acids: CASSYSLVSGNTIYF. Written as DNA, the CDR3 is TGTGCCAGCAGTTACTCTCTGGTTTCTGGAAACACCATATATTTT.

The count of this clone is one. This sequence joins TRBV29-1 and TRBJ2-1, with TRBD2 as a possible D gene (6 bases). CDR3 length: 13 amino acids. The germline V gene encodes CDR1 SQVTM and CDR2 ANQGSEA. This chain's CDR3 is CGGRGRERDEQFF. For the CDR3, the DNA is TGCGGCGGGCGCGGCCGCGAGCGGGATGAGCAGTTCTTC.

V and J are TRBV12-5 and TRBJ2-2; D unclear. The CDR3 totals 12 residues. CDR1 and CDR2 from the germline V gene are LGHNT and FRNRAP. V dropped 3 bases and J dropped 3 bases, with 2 bases sitting between them. CDR3 residues: CASGLDTGELFF. CDR3 DNA: TGTGCTAGTGGTTTAGACACCGGGGAGCTGTTTTTT.

The chain joins TRBV14 to TRBJ2-5; the match to TRBD2 covers 13 bases. Germline V gives CDR1 SGHDN, CDR2 FVKESK. The CDR3 length is 15 residues. The J segment lost 4 bases and the V segment lost 4 bases, leaving 3 bases of the junction unmatched. CDR3 nucleotide sequence: TGTGCCAGCAGCCCCGGACTAGCGGGAGCAGAGACCCAGTACTTC. This gives the protein CASSPGLAGAETQYF.

DNA of the CDR3: TGTGCCAGCAGTGATAGGGTGGGGCTCGACGATACGCAGTATTTT. Its protein product is CASSDRVGLDDTQYF. The gene calls are TRBV25-1 and TRBJ2-3; D is possibly TRBD1 (5 bases). The germline V gene has CDR1 MGHDK and CDR2 SYGVNS. V dropped 3 bases and J dropped 6 bases, with 16 bases sitting between them. This CDR3 comprises 15 residues. Based on the CDR3 plus reference TRBV25-1 and TRBJ2-3, the full variable domain is EADIYQTPRYLVIGTGKKITLECSQTMGHDKMYWYQQDPGMELHLIHYSYGVNSTEKGDLSSESTVSRIRTEHFPLTLESARPSHTSQYLCASSDRVGLDDTQYFGPGTRLTVL.

CDR3 region: CASSIQRDRYEQYF. In DNA form, the CDR3 reads TGTGCCAGTAGTATCCAGCGGGATCGCTACGAGCAGTACTTC. The V gene is TRBV19, the J gene TRBJ2-7, with 7 bases matching TRBD2. The germline V gene has CDR1 LNHDA and CDR2 SQIVND (reference sequence). This CDR3 has 14 residues. With V trimmed by 3 bases and J by 3 bases, 5 bases remained unmatched.

The V and J genes are TRBV4-1 and TRBJ2-2, with 11 bases fitting TRBD2. Trimming at V came to 4 bases and at J to 7 bases, leaving 2 bases not matched to a gene. Per germline, CDR1 MGHRA and CDR2 YSYEKL. The CDR3 contains 14 residues. The CDR3 DNA is TGCGCCAGCAGCCTAGCGGGAGGGGGCGGGGAGCTGTTTTTT. Translating gives CASSLAGGGGELFF.

This chain links TRBV6-1 with TRBJ1-4; D gene uncertain. V shed 6 bases and J shed 4 bases, with 3 bases lying between them. The CDR3 spans 11 residues. The germline V gene encodes CDR1 MNHNS and CDR2 SASEGT. CDR3 sequence (DNA): TGTGCCAGCAGGAATAATGAAAAACTGTTTTTT. It is translated as CASRNNEKLFF.

V and J are TRBV28 and TRBJ2-7, with D possibly being TRBD1 or TRBD2 (5 bases each). The CDR3 runs to 14 residues. V was shortened by 7 bases and J by 2 bases, with 15 bases between the two germline ends. Per germline, CDR1 MDHEN and CDR2 SYDVKM. In DNA, the CDR3 is TGTGCCAGCAACGGGGCCCTGGGAGCCTACGAGCAGTACTTC. Translation gives CASNGALGAYEQYF. The full variable domain, its missing parts supplied by reference TRBV28 and TRBJ2-7, is DVKVTQSSRYLVKRTGEKVFLECVQDMDHENMFWYRQDPGLGLRLIYFSYDVKMKEKGDIPEGYSVSREKKERFSLILESASTNQTSMYLCASNGALGAYEQYFGPGTRLTVT.

This sequence joins TRBV5-4 and TRBJ2-3, with TRBD2 matching over 9 bases. V was clipped by 5 bases and J by 3 bases; unmatched bases: 4. The CDR3 covers 14 residues. Germline V gene data show CDR1 as SGHNT and CDR2 as YYREEE (reference sequence). The CDR3 here is CASRNLAGTDTQYF. The CDR3 DNA reads as TGTGCCAGCAGAAACCTAGCGGGAACAGATACGCAGTATTTT. Complete variable domain (other parts from reference TRBV5-4 and TRBJ2-3): ETGVTQSPTHLIKTRGQQVTLRCSSQSGHNTVSWYQQALGQGPQFIFQYYREEENGRGNFPPRFSGLQFPNYSSELNVNALELDDSALYLCASRNLAGTDTQYFGPGTRLTVL.

The J gene is TRBJ2-7, the V gene TRBV9; unclear D gene. CDR1 is SGDLS and CDR2 is YYNGEE in the germline V gene. V lost 0 bases to trimming and J lost 3 bases, with 10 bases between them. This CDR3 has 14 residues. The CDR3 DNA is TGTGCCAGCAGCGTAGCTAATTTGGGCTACGAGCAGTACTTC. It codes for CASSVANLGYEQYF. Drawing the rest from reference TRBV9 and TRBJ2-7, the complete variable domain is DSGVTQTPKHLITATGQRVTLRCSPRSGDLSVYWYQQSLDQGLQFLIQYYNGEERAKGNILERFSAQQFPDLHSELNLSSLELGDSALYFCASSVANLGYEQYFGPGTRLTVT.

Only one count was recorded for this clone. The chain uses TRBV5-4 and TRBJ2-3; 10 bases agree with TRBD2. This CDR3 contains 16 residues. V dropped 2 bases and J dropped 9; count of bases not matched to a gene: 12. Germline values: CDR1 SGHNT, CDR2 YYREEE (reference sequence). CDR3: CASSFAAGGASGTQYF. In DNA form, the CDR3 reads TGTGCCAGCAGCTTTGCAGCGGGAGGGGCATCGGGGACGCAGTATTTT.

CDR3 nucleotides: TGTGCCAGCAGCTTAAACGCGGGGGGGCAAGAGACCCAGTACTTC. Encoded protein: CASSLNAGGQETQYF. V and J are TRBV11-2 and TRBJ2-5; 9 nucleotides agree with TRBD2. Germline loops: CDR1 SGHAT, CDR2 FQNNGV. The CDR3 has 15 residues. With V trimmed by 2 bases and J by 2 bases, 3 bases remained unmatched.

V and J are TRBV18 and TRBJ1-1; 7 bases agree with TRBD1. Germline V gene sequence: CDR1 KGHSH, CDR2 LQKENI. CDR3 size: 15 residues. With V trimmed by 2 bases and J by 1 base, 4 bases remained unmatched. CDR3 residues: CASSPSDRANTEAFF. CDR3 DNA: TGTGCCAGCTCACCATCAGACAGGGCGAACACTGAAGCTTTCTTT. Filled out from reference TRBV18 and TRBJ1-1, the complete variable domain reads NAGVMQNPRHLVRRRGQEARLRCSPMKGHSHVYWYRQLPEEGLKFMVYLQKENIIDESGMPKERFSAEFPKEGPSILRIQQVVRGDSAAYFCASSPSDRANTEAFFGQGTRLTVV.

The CDR3 DNA is TGTGCCATCAGTGACAGACAGGGGAATCAGCCCCAGCATTTT. Protein sequence: CAISDRQGNQPQHF. The chain carries TRBV10-3 and TRBJ1-5, with 8 bases aligning to TRBD1. CDR1 is ENHRY, CDR2 SYGVKD, per germline. V was clipped by 3 bases and J by 4 bases; unmatched bases: 2. The CDR3 has 14 amino acids.